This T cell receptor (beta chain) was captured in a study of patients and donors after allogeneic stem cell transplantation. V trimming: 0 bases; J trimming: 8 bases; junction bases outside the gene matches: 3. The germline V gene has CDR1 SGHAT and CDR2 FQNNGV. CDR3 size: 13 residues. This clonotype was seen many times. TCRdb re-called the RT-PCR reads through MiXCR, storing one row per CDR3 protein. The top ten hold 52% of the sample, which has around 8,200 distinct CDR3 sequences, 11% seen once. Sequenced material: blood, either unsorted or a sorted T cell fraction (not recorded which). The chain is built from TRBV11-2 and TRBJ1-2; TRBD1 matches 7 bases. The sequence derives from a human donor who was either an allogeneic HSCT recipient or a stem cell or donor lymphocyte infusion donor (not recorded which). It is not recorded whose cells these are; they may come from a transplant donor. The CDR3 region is CASSLDRQGGYTF. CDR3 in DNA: TGTGCCAGCAGCTTAGACAGACAGGGCGGCTACACCTTC.